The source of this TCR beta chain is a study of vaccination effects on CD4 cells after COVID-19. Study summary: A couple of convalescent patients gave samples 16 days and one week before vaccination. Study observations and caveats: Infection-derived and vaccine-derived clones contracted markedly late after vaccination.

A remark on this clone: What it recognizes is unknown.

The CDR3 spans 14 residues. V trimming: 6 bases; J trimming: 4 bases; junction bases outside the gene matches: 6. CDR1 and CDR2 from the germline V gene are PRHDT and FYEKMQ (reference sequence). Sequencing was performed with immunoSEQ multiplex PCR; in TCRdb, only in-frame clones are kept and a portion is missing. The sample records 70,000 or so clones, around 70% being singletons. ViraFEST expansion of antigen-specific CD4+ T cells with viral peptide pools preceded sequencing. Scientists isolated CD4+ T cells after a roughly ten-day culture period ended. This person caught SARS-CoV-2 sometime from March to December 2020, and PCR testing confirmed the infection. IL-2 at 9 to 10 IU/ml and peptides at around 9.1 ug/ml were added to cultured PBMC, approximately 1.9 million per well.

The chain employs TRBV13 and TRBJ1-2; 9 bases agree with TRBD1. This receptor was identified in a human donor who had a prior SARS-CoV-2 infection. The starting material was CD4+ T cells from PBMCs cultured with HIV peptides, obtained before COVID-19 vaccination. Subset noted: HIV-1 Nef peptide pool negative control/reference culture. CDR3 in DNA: TGTGCCAGCAGACGGGACAGGGTCGGCTATGGCTACACCTTC. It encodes CASRRDRVGYGYTF. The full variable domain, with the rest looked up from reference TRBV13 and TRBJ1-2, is AAGVIQSPRHLIKEKRETATLKCYPIPRHDTVYWYQQGPGQDPQFLISFYEKMQSDKGSIPDRFSAQQFSDYHSELNMSSLELGDSALYFCASRRDRVGYGYTFGSGTRLTVV.